The 29 T cell receptor beta chains below were found in one sample sequenced in a study of cytomegalovirus exposure and HLA in healthy donors. Researchers ran the PCR with 60 Vbeta and 13 Jbeta primers. Assay: immunoSEQ multiplex PCR; the TCRdb copy retains only in-frame clones and omits some. Its table lists about 41,000 clones. The sample consisted of PBMCs. These receptor sequences come from a man aged 25-45 years in good health and CMV-seronegative.

The chain joins TRBV19 to TRBJ1-2; 9 positions match TRBD1. Trimming took 4 bases from V and 5 from J; bases not matched to a gene: 5. Germline loops: CDR1 LNHDA, CDR2 SQIVND (reference sequence). The CDR3 consists of 14 residues. CDR3 region: CASSTTGQGYGYTF. The CDR3 region has the DNA TGTGCCAGTAGTACCACCGGACAGGGGTATGGCTACACCTTC.

CDR3 residues: CASSWGDRGHGEQFF. The CDR3 DNA reads as TGTGCCAGCAGCTGGGGGGACAGGGGACACGGTGAGCAGTTCTTC. The chain uses TRBV7-9 and TRBJ2-1; TRBD1 aligns across 10 bases. V lost 4 bases, J lost 9 bases, and 9 bases stayed unmatched. This CDR3 comprises 15 residues. The germline CDR1 and CDR2 sequences are SEHNR and FQNEAQ (reference sequence). The full variable domain, completed using reference TRBV7-9 and TRBJ2-1, is DTGVSQNPRHKITKRGQNVTFRCDPISEHNRLYWYRQTLGQGPEFLTYFQNEAQLEKSRLLSDRFSAERPKGSFSTLEIQRTEQGDSAMYLCASSWGDRGHGEQFFGPGTRLTVL.

The chain uses TRBV29-1 and TRBJ2-2, with D uncertain. CDR1 is SQVTM, CDR2 ANQGSEA, per germline. V lost 3 bases and J 1 base, leaving 6 bases between the germline ends. This CDR3 is built from 13 residues. Here the CDR3 DNA reads TGCAGCGTTGATGGCATGAACACCGGGGAGCTGTTTTTT. Translation gives CSVDGMNTGELFF.

The chain uses TRBV19 and TRBJ1-2; 8 nucleotides agree with TRBD1. Germline V lookup: CDR1 LNHDA, CDR2 SQIVND (reference sequence). The junction had 6 bases not matched to a gene; V was cut back by 4 bases and J by 8 bases. The CDR3 loop spans 13 amino acids. CDR3 loop: CASSTRQGNGYTF. In nucleotides, the CDR3 is TGTGCCAGTAGTACCCGACAGGGGAACGGCTACACCTTC.

CDR3 sequence reads: CASSLQGEQYF. The CDR3 DNA sequence: TGTGCCAGCAGCTTACAGGGAGAGCAGTACTTC. The chain is built from TRBV7-8 and TRBJ2-7; D may be TRBD1 (5 bases). The CDR3 extends over 11 amino acids. Trimming took 2 bases from V and 7 from J, leaving 6 bases between them. Germline V gives CDR1 SGHVS, CDR2 FQNEAQ.

The CDR3 DNA is TGTGCCAGCAGCTTAGAGGGGTACATGAACACTGAAGCTTTCTTT. It codes for CASSLEGYMNTEAFF. This rearrangement joins TRBV7-2 to TRBJ1-1; maybe TRBD1 (5 bases). Germline V gene lookup returns CDR1 SGHTA and CDR2 FQGNSA. V gave up 1 base and J gave up 0 bases, with 9 bases separating them. The CDR3 runs to 15 residues.

This chain joins TRBV29-1 and TRBJ1-2; D is unclear. The CDR3 is 12 amino acids. V was trimmed by 4 bases and J by 5 bases, leaving 11 bases between them. CDR1 and CDR2 (germline): SQVTM, ANQGSEA. The CDR3 loop is CSVVLPEYGYTF. CDR3 coding DNA: TGCAGCGTTGTTCTCCCTGAGTATGGCTACACCTTC.

V is TRBV6-5 and J is TRBJ1-1, with TRBD1 matching over 9 bases. The germline CDR1 and CDR2 sequences are MNHEY and SVGAGI. CDR3 size: 14 residues. The V segment lost 6 bases and the J segment 4 bases; nucleotides outside the gene matches: 6. The CDR3 DNA reads as TGTGCCAGCAGCCTAGGACAGGGGCCCACTGAAGCTTTCTTT. As protein: CASSLGQGPTEAFF.

This sequence joins TRBV27 and TRBJ1-1; D gene unclear. In germline, CDR1 is MNHEY, CDR2 SMNVEV (reference sequence). The CDR3 has 12 residues. The ends were cut back, 3 bases at V and 7 bases at J, with 9 bases in the middle. This chain's CDR3 is CASSFLTGEAFF. The CDR3 region has the DNA TGTGCCAGCAGTTTTCTGACGGGTGAAGCTTTCTTT.

This chain links TRBV6-4 with TRBJ2-1; 8 nucleotides match TRBD1. This CDR3 comprises 13 residues. Unmatched junction bases numbered 0, after V lost 4 bases and J lost 4 bases. Germline CDR1 MRHNA, CDR2 SNTAGT. The CDR3 reads CASSGTGYNEQFF. The CDR3 DNA reads as TGTGCCAGCAGTGGGACAGGGTACAATGAGCAGTTCTTC.

The V call is TRBV6-4, the J call TRBJ2-7; TRBD1 is a possible D gene (6 bases). Germline CDR1 and CDR2: MRHNA and SNTAGT. Trimming took 6 bases from V and 0 from J, leaving 12 bases between them. The CDR3 length is 14 residues. The CDR3 is CASSAQQGSYEQYF. The CDR3, as DNA: TGTGCCAGCAGCGCTCAACAGGGCTCCTACGAGCAGTACTTC.

The CDR3: CASSISRNSRETQYF. In nucleotides, the CDR3 is TGTGCCAGTAGTATAAGCAGAAACTCCAGGGAGACCCAGTACTTC. V usage is TRBV19 and J usage is TRBJ2-5; D unclear. CDR3 size: 15 residues. The V and J ends lost 2 bases and 5 bases respectively, with 15 bases between them. Germline lookup yields CDR1 LNHDA and CDR2 SQIVND (reference sequence).

The chain has TRBV19 and TRBJ2-1; possibly TRBD2 for D (6 bases). The germline V gene has CDR1 LNHDA and CDR2 SQIVND (reference sequence). The V end was cut by 6 bases, the J end by 6 bases, with 18 bases between. The CDR3 spans 15 residues. The CDR3: CASSDLGGVSNEQFF. CDR3 sequence (DNA): TGTGCCAGTAGCGACCTGGGGGGAGTATCCAATGAGCAGTTCTTC.

The chain joins TRBV28 to TRBJ2-7, with D unresolved. The CDR3 consists of 15 residues. Trimming shortened V by 5 bases and J by 1 base, and 15 bases separated the two germline ends. Germline CDR1 MDHEN, CDR2 SYDVKM. CDR3 sequence (DNA): TGTGCCAGCAGTCCCGGAACAGTCATATCCTACGAGCAGTACTTC. Translated, it gives CASSPGTVISYEQYF.

The gene calls are TRBV2 and TRBJ1-5; weak D call: TRBD1 (5 bases). The CDR3 contains 15 residues. Germline values: CDR1 SNHLY, CDR2 FYNNEI. Trimming pared 4 bases from V and 6 bases from J, leaving 16 bases between. DNA of the CDR3: TGTGCCAGCAGTGGGGGGGGAGGAAGTGGTCAGCCCCAGCATTTT. It specifies CASSGGGGSGQPQHF.

This rearrangement joins TRBV4-3 to TRBJ1-3; maybe TRBD1 (5 bases). The CDR3 totals 16 residues. Per the germline V gene, CDR1 is LGHNA and CDR2 is YSLEER. The V and J ends lost 4 bases and 6 bases respectively, with 19 bases between them. Here the CDR3 reads CASSPHREGRVNTIYF. The CDR3 DNA sequence: TGCGCCAGCAGCCCCCACCGGGAGGGGCGCGTAAACACCATATATTTT.

The chain combines TRBV7-9 with TRBJ2-7, with TRBD2 identical over 14 bases. From germline, CDR1 is SEHNR and CDR2 FQNEAQ (reference sequence). This CDR3 contains 16 residues. The V segment lost 4 bases and the J segment 3 bases; nucleotides outside the gene matches: 5. DNA of the CDR3: TGTGCCAGCAGCTCCGCCGGGACTAGCGGGAGCTACGAGCAGTACTTC. Protein: CASSSAGTSGSYEQYF.

V is TRBV7-9 and J is TRBJ1-2; a weak D match, TRBD1 (5 bases). Trimming cost V 1 base and J 5 bases, with 17 bases left between them. The germline gives CDR1 SEHNR, CDR2 FQNEAQ (reference sequence). This CDR3 has 16 residues. Here the CDR3 DNA reads TGTGCCAGCAGCTTAGGAGGAGGGGTGGCTGCATATGGCTACACCTTC. Protein sequence: CASSLGGGVAAYGYTF.

Notes on this clone: The junction departs from the called germline gene at one end, perhaps through a read error. This specimen includes other DNA sequences encoding the same CDR3. The rearrangement links TRBV19 to TRBJ1-6; possible D gene TRBD1, 5 bases. CDR1 and CDR2 (germline): LNHDA, SQIVND (reference sequence). This CDR3 comprises 17 residues. The CDR3 is CASSMDTSSSYNSPLHF. The CDR3 nucleotides are TGTGCCAGTAGTATGGACACGTCGAGCTCCTATAATTCACCCCTACACTTT.

For the CDR3, the DNA is TGTGCCAGCAGCAAACGCACCAAACGATTCCGGACAGCATACACAGATACGCAGTATTTT. Translating gives CASSKRTKRFRTAYTDTQYF. The rearrangement links TRBV21-1 to TRBJ2-3; TRBD1 reflects the table's D call only, with no check against the DNA. TRBV21-1 is designated a pseudogene. CDR3 length equals 20 residues.

V and J are TRBV7-8 and TRBJ2-1, with 10 bases identical to TRBD2. Trimming removed 1 base from V and 7 bases from J; junction bases left unmatched: 7. The CDR3 sequence is 16 residues long. The germline V gene encodes CDR1 SGHVS and CDR2 FQNEAQ. The CDR3 reads CASSLGPSGGLNEQFF. In DNA, the CDR3 is TGTGCCAGCAGCTTAGGGCCTAGCGGGGGTTTAAATGAGCAGTTCTTC.

The chain joins TRBV5-8 to TRBJ1-1, with 7 bases aligning to TRBD1. The CDR3 consists of 15 residues. Trimming cost V 0 bases and J 1 base; bases outside gene matches: 3. Germline-derived CDR1 and CDR2 are SGHTS and YDEGEE. CDR3 sequence reads: CASSLGQGWNTEAFF. The CDR3 DNA is TGTGCCAGCAGCTTGGGACAGGGTTGGAACACTGAAGCTTTCTTT.

The CDR3, as DNA: TGCGCCAGCAGGTATAACTCCTACGAGCAGTACTTC. Residues: CASRYNSYEQYF. This rearrangement joins TRBV5-1 to TRBJ2-5; no clear D. The DNA end is more similar to TRBJ2-7, so the J call may be wrong. This CDR3 region has 12 residues. Germline V gene lookup returns CDR1 SGHRS and CDR2 YFSETQ.

The chain has TRBV19 and TRBJ1-5, with 10 bases lining up with TRBD1. There are 16 residues in the CDR3. Germline loops: CDR1 LNHDA, CDR2 SQIVND (reference sequence). V gave up 7 bases and J gave up 2 bases; unmatched junction bases: 8. CDR3 DNA sequence: TGTGCCAGTACTCCGGGACAGGGGCTGGGCAATCAGCCCCAGCATTTT. Translation gives CASTPGQGLGNQPQHF.

V usage is TRBV18 and J usage is TRBJ1-1, with D tentatively TRBD1 (5 bases). Germline CDR1 KGHSH, CDR2 LQKENI. Trimming removed 2 bases from V and 1 base from J, with 11 bases in between. This CDR3 has 15 residues. The CDR3 region is CASSPSRQGNTEAFF. The CDR3 coding sequence is TGTGCCAGCTCACCAAGCAGGCAGGGGAACACTGAAGCTTTCTTT.

The chain employs TRBV27 and TRBJ1-5; TRBD1 matches at 7 bases. The CDR3 extends over 14 amino acids. Germline V gene sequence: CDR1 MNHEY, CDR2 SMNVEV (reference sequence). J lost 6 bases, V lost 6 bases, and 8 bases had no gene match. The CDR3 sequence: CASSLNRGGQPQHF. As DNA, the CDR3 is TGTGCCAGCAGCCTCAACAGGGGAGGTCAGCCCCAGCATTTT.

This chain connects TRBV18 to TRBJ1-2; weak D call: TRBD1 (6 bases). Per the germline V gene, CDR1 is KGHSH and CDR2 is LQKENI. This CDR3 contains 14 residues. V dropped 2 bases and J dropped 3 bases, with 10 bases sitting between them. CDR3 sequence: CASSPNREYYGYTF. The CDR3 DNA reads as TGTGCCAGCTCACCAAACAGGGAATACTATGGCTACACCTTC.

The chain employs TRBV18 and TRBJ2-3, with 9 positions matching TRBD2. Germline CDR1 KGHSH, CDR2 LQKENI. The CDR3 spans 17 residues. The V segment lost 5 bases and the J segment 5 bases; nucleotides outside the gene matches: 14. The CDR3 region is CASSSRFAGGRGDTQYF. The CDR3 DNA is TGTGCCAGCTCATCTCGGTTCGCGGGAGGGCGAGGAGATACGCAGTATTTT.

This chain uses TRBV18 with TRBJ2-3; 10 bases line up with TRBD2. This CDR3 region has 15 residues. The germline CDR1 and CDR2 sequences are KGHSH and LQKENI. Losses at the gene ends were 2 bases for V and 4 bases for J; bases not matched to a gene: 3. CDR3 region: CASSPRAGGSDTQYF. CDR3 nucleotides: TGTGCCAGCTCACCAAGAGCGGGGGGGTCAGATACGCAGTATTTT.